This entry lists 28 T cell receptor beta chains sequenced from one sample in a study of chemoradiotherapy in HPV16-positive cancers. Repertoires were generated with immunoSEQ multiplex PCR, while TCRdb's copy carries only in-frame clones and drops some. This sample has some 14,000 clones, with 88% found just once. Sequenced here: blood, sampled from a patient who underwent chemoradiotherapy. The receptors shown here come from a human donor with HPV-associated anogenital cancer.

This chain connects TRBV6-6 to TRBJ2-7, with D perhaps matching TRBD1 or TRBD2 (6 bases each). From germline, CDR1 is MNHNY and CDR2 SVGAGI (reference sequence). This CDR3 has 12 residues. V shed 8 bases and J shed 4 bases, with 12 bases lying between them. The CDR3 protein is CASYRAGYEQYF. The DNA for the CDR3 is TGTGCCAGCTACAGGGCGGGGTACGAGCAGTACTTC.

This clone has just one count. The rearrangement uses TRBV9 and TRBJ2-3; D is possibly TRBD1 or TRBD2 (5 bases each). Germline CDR1 is SGDLS and CDR2 is YYNGEE. Trimming took off 0 bases at V and 0 bases at J, with 14 bases between the two ends. The CDR3 is 17 residues long. The CDR3: CASSVAGGMASTDTQYF. CDR3 coding DNA: TGTGCCAGCAGCGTAGCTGGGGGTATGGCTAGCACAGATACGCAGTATTTT.

V and J are TRBV6-1 and TRBJ1-4; 10 bases fit TRBD1. Losses at the gene ends were 6 bases for V and 7 bases for J; bases not matched to a gene: 8. The CDR3 length is 15 residues. Germline loops: CDR1 MNHNS, CDR2 SASEGT. The CDR3 here is CASSTRTGGAEKLFF. CDR3 DNA: TGTGCCAGCAGCACAAGGACAGGGGGGGCTGAAAAACTGTTTTTT.

The rearrangement uses TRBV28 and TRBJ1-1, with D possibly being TRBD1 (6 bases). CDR1 and CDR2 from the germline V gene are MDHEN and SYDVKM. The V and J ends lost 4 bases and 1 base respectively, with 10 bases between them. The CDR3 contains 14 residues. Here the CDR3 reads CASSSPGQNTEAFF. The CDR3 DNA sequence: TGTGCCAGCAGTTCTCCGGGACAGAACACTGAAGCTTTCTTT.

The rearrangement links TRBV11-2 to TRBJ2-7; D remains ambiguous. V lost 4 bases and J 4 bases, leaving 17 bases between the germline ends. Germline CDR1 and CDR2: SGHAT and FQNNGV. The CDR3 is made up of 15 amino acids. The CDR3 sequence is CASSSQVGVQYEQYF. CDR3 nucleotides: TGTGCCAGCAGCTCCCAGGTGGGCGTTCAGTACGAGCAGTACTTC.

This clone has just one count. V is TRBV5-1 and J is TRBJ2-5; D is undetermined. Germline loops: CDR1 SGHRS, CDR2 YFSETQ. The ends were cut back, 0 bases at V and 3 bases at J, with 6 bases in the middle. This CDR3 contains 13 residues. DNA of the CDR3: TGCGCCAGCAGCTTGGTACCGGAAGAGACCCAGTACTTC. The encoded protein is CASSLVPEETQYF.

V gene TRBV6-4 combines with J gene TRBJ2-1, with 9 bases lining up with TRBD2. CDR3 length: 15 amino acids. From germline, CDR1 is MRHNA and CDR2 SNTAGT. The V segment lost 2 bases and the J segment 7 bases; nucleotides outside the gene matches: 6. The CDR3 spells CASSDAGGANNEQFF. CDR3 coding DNA: TGTGCCAGCAGTGACGCGGGGGGGGCGAATAATGAGCAGTTCTTC.

The chain combines TRBV6-1 with TRBJ2-5; the match to TRBD2 covers 9 bases. There are 15 residues in the CDR3. Germline V lookup: CDR1 MNHNS, CDR2 SASEGT. V lost 6 bases, J lost 5 bases, and 10 bases stayed unmatched. The DNA of the CDR3 is TGTGCCAGCAGGAGAGAAGCGGGGGGTCATGAGACCCAGTACTTC. It yields the protein CASRREAGGHETQYF.

The rearrangement uses TRBV7-9 and TRBJ1-2; 7 bases are shared with TRBD1. The V gene end was trimmed by 4 bases and the J gene end by 7 bases; junction bases not matched to a gene: 6. The length of the CDR3 is 13 residues. The germline V gene has CDR1 SEHNR and CDR2 FQNEAQ (reference sequence). CDR3: CASSWDSLIGYTF. CDR3 nucleotides: TGTGCCAGCAGCTGGGACAGTCTTATTGGCTACACCTTC.

The gene calls are TRBV6-5 and TRBJ2-7; TRBD1 or TRBD2 may be the D gene (5 bases each). V lost 6 bases and J lost 3, with 15 bases in between. Germline V gene sequence: CDR1 MNHEY, CDR2 SVGAGI. There are 14 residues in the CDR3. The CDR3 loop reads CASSRSRESYEQYF. For the CDR3, the DNA is TGTGCCAGCAGCCGATCCAGGGAGAGCTACGAGCAGTACTTC.

The V call is TRBV4-1, the J call TRBJ1-1; no firm D call. Germline lookup yields CDR1 MGHRA and CDR2 YSYEKL. Trimming shortened V by 0 bases and J by 1 base, and 12 bases separated the two germline ends. The CDR3 covers 16 residues. The CDR3 DNA sequence: TGCGCCAGCAGCCAAGATCGAGGAGGGCCGAACACTGAAGCTTTCTTT. Amino acids: CASSQDRGGPNTEAFF.

This chain links TRBV19 with TRBJ1-6; D not resolved. Trimming took 5 bases from V and 10 from J, leaving 15 bases between them. The CDR3 has 14 amino acids. Germline assignment: CDR1 LNHDA and CDR2 SQIVND (reference sequence). The CDR3: CASSVGYVRSPLHF. The CDR3 nucleotides read TGTGCCAGTAGTGTCGGCTACGTGAGGTCACCCCTCCACTTT.

The V call is TRBV19, the J call TRBJ2-7; D possibly corresponds to TRBD1 (6 bases). CDR1 is LNHDA and CDR2 is SQIVND in the germline V gene (reference sequence). V lost 7 bases, J lost 1 base, and 11 bases lay in between. The CDR3 extends over 13 amino acids. CDR3 DNA sequence: TGTGCCAGTACCCCGGACAGTTCCTACGAGCAGTACTTC. This sequence encodes CASTPDSSYEQYF.

V usage is TRBV10-1 and J usage is TRBJ1-1; perhaps TRBD1 as D (5 bases). CDR3 length equals 14 residues. CDR1 WNHNN and CDR2 SYGVQD come from the germline V gene (reference sequence). Between the trimmed V and J ends, which lost 6 bases and 1 base, there was a span of 12 bases. The CDR3 bases are TGCGCCAGCAGCAATCATGGGGCGAACACTGAAGCTTTCTTT. This translates into CASSNHGANTEAFF.

The chain has TRBV4-1 and TRBJ1-2, with D maybe TRBD1 (6 bases). Germline assignment: CDR1 MGHRA and CDR2 YSYEKL. V dropped 2 bases and J dropped 6 bases, with 16 bases sitting between them. The CDR3 totals 15 residues. CDR3 sequence reads: CASSQSGEGGDGYTF. The DNA for the CDR3 is TGCGCCAGCAGCCAATCGGGTGAGGGGGGGGATGGCTACACCTTC.

The chain is built from TRBV7-9 and TRBJ2-7; TRBD2 matches at 7 bases. Germline V gives CDR1 SEHNR, CDR2 FQNEAQ (reference sequence). The CDR3 has 16 amino acids. V shed 1 base, J shed 9 bases, and the junction held 15 bases outside the gene matches. CDR3 in DNA: TGTGCCAGCAGCTTAGTTCGGGGCAGCGGGGCCTTTGGGCAGTACTTC. It specifies CASSLVRGSGAFGQYF. The full variable domain, rest sourced from reference TRBV7-9 and TRBJ2-7, is DTGVSQNPRHKITKRGQNVTFRCDPISEHNRLYWYRQTLGQGPEFLTYFQNEAQLEKSRLLSDRFSAERPKGSFSTLEIQRTEQGDSAMYLCASSLVRGSGAFGQYFGPGTRLTVT.

The rearrangement uses TRBV7-9 and TRBJ1-1; no firm D call. The V gene's germline CDR1 is SEHNR and CDR2 FQNEAQ (reference sequence). The CDR3 totals 14 residues. V was shortened by 2 bases and J by 5 bases, with 12 bases between the two germline ends. CDR3 nucleotide sequence: TGTGCCAGCAGCTTAATGACTATGGGAACTGAAGCTTTCTTT. Amino acids: CASSLMTMGTEAFF.

The CDR3 is CSVEPMGSSTDTQYF. CDR3 DNA: TGCAGCGTTGAACCTATGGGCTCTAGCACAGATACGCAGTATTTT. This chain joins TRBV29-1 and TRBJ2-3; D not certain. The CDR3 is made up of 15 amino acids. V was trimmed by 2 bases and J by 0 bases, leaving 12 bases between them. Germline CDR1 and CDR2: SQVTM and ANQGSEA.

The rearrangement joins TRBV29-1 to TRBJ2-5; TRBD2 might be the D (5 bases). The germline CDR1 and CDR2 sequences are SQVTM and ANQGSEA. Trimming left V 3 bases short and J 7 bases short, with 9 bases between. The CDR3 has 11 residues. The CDR3 region is CSVEFRGTQYF. The CDR3 bases are TGCAGCGTTGAGTTCCGGGGGACCCAGTACTTC.

The chain joins TRBV27 to TRBJ1-1; possibly TRBD1 for D (5 bases). The V end was cut by 2 bases, the J end by 1 base, with 8 bases between. Germline-derived CDR1 and CDR2 are MNHEY and SMNVEV (reference sequence). This CDR3 has 14 amino acids. The CDR3 loop is CASSLPGGNTEAFF. CDR3 DNA sequence: TGTGCCAGCAGTTTACCGGGGGGGAACACTGAAGCTTTCTTT.

The chain links TRBV6-4 to TRBJ2-3; 10 positions match TRBD2. The CDR3 is 16 amino acids. V lost 0 bases and J lost 0; bases outside the gene matches: 0. CDR1 is MRHNA, CDR2 SNTAGT, per germline. CDR3 protein: CASSDSTSGSTDTQYF. CDR3 in DNA: TGTGCCAGCAGTGACTCGACTAGCGGGAGCACAGATACGCAGTATTTT.

The CDR3 DNA follows: TGTGCCAGCTCACCACCGGGCTGGCGGGAGAGCGATGAGCAGTTCTTC. Its protein product is CASSPPGWRESDEQFF. The chain has TRBV18 and TRBJ2-1, with TRBD2 matching over 7 bases. V lost 0 bases and J lost 8; bases outside the gene matches: 10. CDR3 length equals 16 residues. Germline V gene sequence: CDR1 KGHSH, CDR2 LQKENI.

The chain couples TRBV5-6 to TRBJ1-2; possibly TRBD1 for D (6 bases). V lost 0 bases and J lost 8, with 17 bases in between. Germline CDR1 SGHDT, CDR2 YYEEEE. The CDR3 extends over 15 amino acids. This CDR3 reads CASSLDAGGAAGYTF. In DNA, the CDR3 is TGTGCCAGCAGCTTGGATGCCGGGGGCGCAGCCGGCTACACCTTC.

The chain uses TRBV7-9 and TRBJ2-3; unclear D gene. Germline V gene sequence: CDR1 SEHNR, CDR2 FQNEAQ (reference sequence). The V end was cut by 5 bases, the J end by 3 bases, with 9 bases between. The CDR3 length is 13 residues. Here the CDR3 reads CASSPTGTDTQYF. CDR3 DNA sequence: TGTGCCAGCAGCCCTACTGGGACAGATACGCAGTATTTT.

V gene TRBV6-6 combines with J gene TRBJ2-3; 10 bases align to TRBD2. After removal of 11 bases from V and 6 bases from J, the junction contained 11 bases not matched to a gene. The germline gives CDR1 MNHNY, CDR2 SVGAGI (reference sequence). The CDR3 is made up of 14 amino acids. CDR3 in amino acids: CAFSPGTSVDTQYF. In DNA, the CDR3 is TGTGCCTTTTCGCCCGGGACTAGCGTTGATACGCAGTATTTT.

The CDR3 DNA follows: TGTGCCATCAGTGTACCTGGGAGGTCTGGCTACACCTTC. It specifies CAISVPGRSGYTF. The rearrangement uses TRBV10-3 and TRBJ1-2; the D is unclear. CDR1 is ENHRY and CDR2 is SYGVKD in the germline V gene. The CDR3 has 13 amino acids. V dropped 4 bases and J dropped 7 bases, with 13 bases sitting between them.

The V call is TRBV5-4, the J call TRBJ2-3, with D possibly matching TRBD2 (6 bases). This CDR3 has 17 amino acids. Germline-derived CDR1 and CDR2 are SGHNT and YYREEE (reference sequence). V shed 0 bases and J shed 2 bases, with 16 bases lying between them. The CDR3 DNA sequence: TGTGCCAGCAGCTTGGGTGGAGGAGGGCGCTCCACAGATACGCAGTATTTT. Translating it yields CASSLGGGGRSTDTQYF.

This clone was found once. V usage is TRBV28 and J usage is TRBJ1-1; D is ambiguous. Germline CDR1 MDHEN, CDR2 SYDVKM. Trimming stripped 3 bases from V and 0 bases from J, with 14 bases between. The CDR3 has 16 amino acids. Here the CDR3 DNA reads TGTGCCAGCAGTTTTATGAGTCGGGGAATGAACACTGAAGCTTTCTTT. Its translation: CASSFMSRGMNTEAFF.